Here is one T cell receptor (beta chain) with its context. This sample was included in a study of blood T cell repertoires in COVID-19. The wider study: Whether acute or convalescent, the COVID-19 samples came from the United States, Italy and Spain. PBMCs, B-cell-depleted T cells, or T cells provided the cDNA or gDNA that made up the material.

The protocol was immunoSEQ multiplex PCR, while the TCRdb copy is restricted to in-frame clones and leaves out a portion. The repertoire consists of 250,000 to 300,000 clones, with approximately 90% occurring once and the leading ten covering approximately 2.4%. V lost 4 bases and J lost 0, with 7 bases in between. The CDR3 totals 14 residues. Germline V gene lookup returns CDR1 SNHLY and CDR2 FYNNEI. Cohort allocation depended upon clinical history that participants reported. Sequencing was carried out using PBMCs or T cells enriched from blood (not recorded which). V is TRBV2 and J is TRBJ2-1, with a weak D call TRBD2 (6 bases). The sequence was obtained from a middle-aged woman with acute COVID-19. The chain's CDR3 is CASSVGGSYNEQFF. The CDR3 coding sequence is TGTGCCAGCAGTGTGGGAGGCTCCTACAATGAGCAGTTCTTC.